The 2 T cell receptor beta chains given below trace back to one sample, sequenced in a study of blood T cell repertoires in COVID-19. Produced via immunoSEQ multiplex PCR; TCRdb's table is partial and in-frame only. The sample includes 200,000 to 250,000 clones, around 82% of them seen just once. The sequenced material came from peripheral blood. Receptors originate from a human donor in a cohort sampled during active COVID-19.

J is TRBJ2-7 and V is TRBV28, with D unresolved. CDR1 MDHEN and CDR2 SYDVKM come from the germline V gene. This CDR3 has 12 residues. The V end was cut by 3 bases, the J end by 3 bases, with 6 bases between. The CDR3 region is CASSLESYEQYF. CDR3 DNA sequence: TGTGCCAGCAGTTTGGAGAGCTACGAGCAGTACTTC.

The chain combines TRBV19 with TRBJ2-7, with TRBD1 matching 10 bases. Germline V gives CDR1 LNHDA, CDR2 SQIVND (reference sequence). The CDR3 runs 14 residues. The J segment lost 6 bases and the V segment lost 6 bases, leaving 8 bases of the junction unmatched. CDR3 loop: CASRSGQGVGEQYF. Written as DNA, the CDR3 is TGTGCCAGTAGATCCGGACAGGGGGTCGGCGAGCAGTACTTC. The whole variable domain, remainder taken from reference TRBV19 and TRBJ2-7, is DGGITQSPKYLFRKEGQNVTLSCEQNLNHDAMYWYRQDPGQGLRLIYYSQIVNDFQKGDIAEGYSVSREKKESFPLTVTSAQKNPTAFYLCASRSGQGVGEQYFGPGTRLTVT.